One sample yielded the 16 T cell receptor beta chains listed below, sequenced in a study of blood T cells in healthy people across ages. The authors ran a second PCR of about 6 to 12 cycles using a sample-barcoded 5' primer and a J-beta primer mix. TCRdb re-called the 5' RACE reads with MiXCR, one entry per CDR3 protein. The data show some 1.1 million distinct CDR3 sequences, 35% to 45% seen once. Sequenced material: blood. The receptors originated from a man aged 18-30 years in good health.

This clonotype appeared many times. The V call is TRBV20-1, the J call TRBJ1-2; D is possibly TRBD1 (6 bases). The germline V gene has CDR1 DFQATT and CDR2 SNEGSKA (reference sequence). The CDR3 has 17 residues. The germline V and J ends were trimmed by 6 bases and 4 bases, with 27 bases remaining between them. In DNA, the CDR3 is TGCAGTGCGCCTCATGGGGGGCGCGGCGCCTATGGCTATGGCTACACCTTC. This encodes CSAPHGGRGAYGYGYTF.

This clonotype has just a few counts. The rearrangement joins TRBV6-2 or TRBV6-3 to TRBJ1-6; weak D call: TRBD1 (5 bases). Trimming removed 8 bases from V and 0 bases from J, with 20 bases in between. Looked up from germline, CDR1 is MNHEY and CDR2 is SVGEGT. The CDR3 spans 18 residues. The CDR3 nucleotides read TGTGCCAGCCAACCCCGGACACCTAGGAGCTCCTATAATTCACCCCTCCACTTT. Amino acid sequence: CASQPRTPRSSYNSPLHF.

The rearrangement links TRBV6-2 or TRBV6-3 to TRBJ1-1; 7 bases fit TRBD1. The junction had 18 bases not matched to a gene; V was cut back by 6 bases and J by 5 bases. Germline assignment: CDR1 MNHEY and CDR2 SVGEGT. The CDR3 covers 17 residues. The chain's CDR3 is CASSTMKIQGPYTEAFF. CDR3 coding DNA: TGTGCCAGCAGCACGATGAAAATACAGGGGCCGTATACTGAAGCTTTCTTT.

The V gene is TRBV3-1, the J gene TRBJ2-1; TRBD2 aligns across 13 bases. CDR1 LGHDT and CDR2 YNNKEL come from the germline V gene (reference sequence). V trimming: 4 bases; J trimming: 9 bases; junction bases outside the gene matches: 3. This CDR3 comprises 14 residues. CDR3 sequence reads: CASSPGLAGSEQFF. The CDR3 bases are TGTGCCAGCAGCCCGGGACTAGCGGGGTCTGAGCAGTTCTTC.

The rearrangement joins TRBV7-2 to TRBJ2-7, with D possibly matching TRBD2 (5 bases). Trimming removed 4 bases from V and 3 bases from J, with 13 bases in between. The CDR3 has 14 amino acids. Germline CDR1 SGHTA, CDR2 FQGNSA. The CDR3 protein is CASSSEGDNYEQYF. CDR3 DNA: TGTGCCAGCAGCTCCGAGGGAGACAACTACGAGCAGTACTTC. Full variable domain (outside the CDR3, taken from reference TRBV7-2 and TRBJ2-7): GAGVSQSPSNKVTEKGKDVELRCDPISGHTALYWYRQSLGQGLEFLIYFQGNSAPDKSGLPSDRFSAERTGGSVSTLTIQRTQQEDSAVYLCASSSEGDNYEQYFGPGTRLTVT.

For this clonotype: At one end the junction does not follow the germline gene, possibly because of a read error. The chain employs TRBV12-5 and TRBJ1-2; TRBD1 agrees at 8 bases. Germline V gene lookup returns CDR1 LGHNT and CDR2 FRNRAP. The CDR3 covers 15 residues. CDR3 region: CANGRDRPLNYGYTF. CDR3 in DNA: TGTGCTAATGGTCGGGACAGGCCCTTAAACTATGGCTACACCTTC.

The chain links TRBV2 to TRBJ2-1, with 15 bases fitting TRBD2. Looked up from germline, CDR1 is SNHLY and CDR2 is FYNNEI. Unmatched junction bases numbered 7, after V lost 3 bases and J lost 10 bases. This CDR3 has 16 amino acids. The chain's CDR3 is CASSDPWTSGGAEQFF. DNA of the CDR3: TGTGCCAGCAGTGACCCCTGGACTAGCGGGGGGGCCGAGCAGTTCTTC.

CDR3 nucleotides: TGTGCCAGCAGCACGACTAGGGGCGGGGATGAGCAGTTCTTC. Amino acids: CASSTTRGGDEQFF. The chain joins TRBV9 to TRBJ2-1; TRBD2 might be the D (6 bases). Germline assignment: CDR1 SGDLS and CDR2 YYNGEE. V shed 4 bases and J shed 8 bases, with 16 bases lying between them. The CDR3 sequence is 14 residues long.

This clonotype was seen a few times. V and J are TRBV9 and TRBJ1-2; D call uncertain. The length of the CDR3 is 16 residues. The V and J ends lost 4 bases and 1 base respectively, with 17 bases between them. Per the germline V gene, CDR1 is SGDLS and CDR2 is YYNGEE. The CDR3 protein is CASSPQSTRFNYGYTF. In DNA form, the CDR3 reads TGTGCCAGCAGCCCCCAATCGACCCGGTTTAACTATGGCTACACCTTC.

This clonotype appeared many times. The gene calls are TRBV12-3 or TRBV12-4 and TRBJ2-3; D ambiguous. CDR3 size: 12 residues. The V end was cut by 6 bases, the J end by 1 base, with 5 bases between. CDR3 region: CASSRGTDTQYF. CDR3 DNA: TGTGCCAGCAGCCGCGGCACAGATACGCAGTATTTT.

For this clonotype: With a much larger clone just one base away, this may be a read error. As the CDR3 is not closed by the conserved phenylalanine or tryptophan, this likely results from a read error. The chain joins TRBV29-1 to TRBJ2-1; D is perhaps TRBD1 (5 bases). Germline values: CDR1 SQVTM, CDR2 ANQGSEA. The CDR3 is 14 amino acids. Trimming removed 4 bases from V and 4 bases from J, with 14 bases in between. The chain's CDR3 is CSVGQLISYNEQFL. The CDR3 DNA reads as TGCAGCGTTGGACAGCTAATATCGTACAATGAGCAGTTCTTA.

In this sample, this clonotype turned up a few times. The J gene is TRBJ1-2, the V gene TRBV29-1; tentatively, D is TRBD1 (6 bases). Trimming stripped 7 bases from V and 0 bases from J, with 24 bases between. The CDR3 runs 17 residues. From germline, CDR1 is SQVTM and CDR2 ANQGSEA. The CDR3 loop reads CSAGRDTELSANYGYTF. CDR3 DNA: TGCAGCGCGGGGCGGGACACCGAACTATCAGCTAACTATGGCTACACCTTC. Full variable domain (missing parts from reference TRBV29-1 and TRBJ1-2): SAVISQKPSRDICQRGTSLTIQCQVDSQVTMMFWYRQQPGQSLTLIATANQGSEATYESGFVIDKFPISRPNLTFSTLTVSNMSPEDSSIYLCSAGRDTELSANYGYTFGSGTRLTVV.

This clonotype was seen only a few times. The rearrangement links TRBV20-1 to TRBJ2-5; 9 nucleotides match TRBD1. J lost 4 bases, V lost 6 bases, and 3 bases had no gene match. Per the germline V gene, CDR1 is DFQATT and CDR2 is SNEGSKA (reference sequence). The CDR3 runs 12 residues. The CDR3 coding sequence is TGCAGTGCCGCGGACAGGGGAGAGACCCAGTACTTC. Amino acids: CSAADRGETQYF.

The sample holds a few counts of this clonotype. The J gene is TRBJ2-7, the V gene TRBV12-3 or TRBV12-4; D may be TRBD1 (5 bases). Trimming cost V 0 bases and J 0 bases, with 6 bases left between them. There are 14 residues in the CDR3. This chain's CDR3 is CASSLAGHSYEQYF. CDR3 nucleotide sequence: TGTGCCAGCAGTTTAGCGGGGCACTCCTACGAGCAGTACTTC.

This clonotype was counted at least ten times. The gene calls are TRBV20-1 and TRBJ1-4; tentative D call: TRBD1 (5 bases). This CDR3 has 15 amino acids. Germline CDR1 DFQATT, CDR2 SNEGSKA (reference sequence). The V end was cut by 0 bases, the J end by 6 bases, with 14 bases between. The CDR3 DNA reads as TGCAGTGCTAGAGATCTGGGGACCGAAGATGAAAAACTGTTTTTT. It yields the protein CSARDLGTEDEKLFF.

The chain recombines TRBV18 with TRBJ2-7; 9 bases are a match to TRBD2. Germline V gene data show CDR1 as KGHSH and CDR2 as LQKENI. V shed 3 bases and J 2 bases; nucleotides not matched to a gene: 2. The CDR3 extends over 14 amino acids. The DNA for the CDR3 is TGTGCCAGCTCACCTAGCGGGGGCACCTACGAGCAGTACTTC. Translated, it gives CASSPSGGTYEQYF.